Each of the 8 T cell receptor beta chains below was sequenced from the same sample in a study of long-term antiretroviral therapy in people with HIV. Version v3.0 of the immunoSEQ assay was performed at survey level. Assay: immunoSEQ multiplex PCR; the TCRdb copy retains only in-frame clones and omits some. This table has around 26,000 clones, approximately 76% appearing once. Source: unsorted PBMCs, taken 1.1 years before starting antiretroviral therapy. These receptors all come from a woman between 35 and 50 years old with HIV.

The chain is built from TRBV29-1 and TRBJ2-2; no definite D call. This CDR3 comprises 12 residues. Trimming took off 8 bases at V and 2 bases at J, with 9 bases between the two ends. The germline V gene encodes CDR1 SQVTM and CDR2 ANQGSEA. CDR3 nucleotides: TGCAGCACCTCAGCAAACACCGGGGAGCTGTTTTTT. Its translation is CSTSANTGELFF.

V gene TRBV7-9 combines with J gene TRBJ2-7; 8 nucleotides align to TRBD2. CDR1 and CDR2 (germline): SEHNR, FQNEAQ (reference sequence). The CDR3 length is 16 residues. The J segment lost 1 base and the V segment lost 5 bases, leaving 10 bases of the junction unmatched. The chain's CDR3 is CASSLGGSGGSYEQYF. CDR3 DNA: TGTGCCAGCAGCCTTGGTGGGAGCGGGGGATCCTACGAGCAGTACTTC.

The chain has TRBV4-2 and TRBJ1-2; 7 bases match TRBD1. This CDR3 region has 14 residues. CDR1 and CDR2 from the germline V gene are LGHNA and YNFKEQ. The trim removed 0 bases at V and 5 bases at J, leaving 3 bases unmatched. DNA for the CDR3: TGTGCCAGCAGCCAAGAAACAGGGGAATATGGCTACACCTTC. Protein product: CASSQETGEYGYTF.

The chain is built from TRBV6-1 and TRBJ1-1; 7 positions match TRBD1. CDR1 is MNHNS, CDR2 SASEGT, per germline. This CDR3 comprises 13 residues. The junction had 5 bases not matched to a gene; V was cut back by 8 bases and J by 2 bases. This CDR3 is CASGTASNTEAFF. Here the CDR3 DNA reads TGTGCCAGCGGGACAGCCTCCAACACTGAAGCTTTCTTT.

This chain uses TRBV6-6 with TRBJ2-7; D might be TRBD1 (5 bases). Germline loops: CDR1 MNHNY, CDR2 SVGAGI (reference sequence). With 5 bases removed from V and 6 bases from J, the gap between germline ends came to 11 bases. The CDR3 length is 12 residues. As DNA, the CDR3 is TGTGCCAGCAGTCTCATGCAGGGCGAGCAGTACTTC. It specifies CASSLMQGEQYF.

V is TRBV13 and J is TRBJ1-1; D is uncertain. Deletions cut 3 bases from V and 6 bases from J, with 11 bases between. Germline V gene lookup returns CDR1 PRHDT and CDR2 FYEKMQ (reference sequence). The length of the CDR3 is 13 residues. The CDR3 spells CASSLPMGAEAFF. The CDR3 bases are TGTGCCAGCAGCTTGCCGATGGGAGCTGAAGCTTTCTTT.

As regards this clone: Within the sample, other DNA sequences also encode this same CDR3. This chain joins TRBV18 and TRBJ2-7; D remains ambiguous. CDR1 is KGHSH and CDR2 is LQKENI in the germline V gene. The CDR3 extends over 12 amino acids. Trimming removed 2 bases from V and 2 bases from J, with 4 bases in between. CDR3 DNA: TGTGCCAGCTCACCAGGGACCTACGAGCAGTACTTC. Encoded protein: CASSPGTYEQYF.

V usage is TRBV7-2 and J usage is TRBJ2-7, with D tentatively TRBD2 (6 bases). This CDR3 is built from 15 residues. V gave up 3 bases and J gave up 5 bases, with 17 bases separating them. CDR1 and CDR2 (germline): SGHTA, FQGNSA. The CDR3, as DNA: TGTGCCAGCAGCTTGAACACGGCGGGAAGGGACGAGCAGTACTTC. Amino acids: CASSLNTAGRDEQYF.